This T cell receptor (beta chain) derives from a study of blood T cells in healthy people across ages. Donor samples were obtained from healthy Caucasian individuals from Russia, aged roughly 6 to 90. Combining a sample-barcoded 5' primer with a J-beta primer mix, a second PCR ran for about 7 to 12 cycles. TCRdb re-derived calls from the 5' RACE reads in MiXCR, one entry per CDR3 protein. The sample contains 270,000 or so distinct CDR3 sequences, around 30% of which appear only once. Per the germline V gene, CDR1 is SGDLS and CDR2 is YYNGEE. Deletions cut 0 bases from V and 5 bases from J, with 9 bases between. The CDR3 covers 13 residues.

This receptor was obtained from a woman in her seventies in good health. Sample: blood. The V call is TRBV9, the J call TRBJ2-7; D might be TRBD2 (5 bases). As DNA, the CDR3 is TGTGCCAGCAGCGTAGGTGAGGGAGACGAGCAGTACTTC. Translation gives CASSVGEGDEQYF.